This is a list of T cell receptor beta chains from one sample in a study of T cells after yellow fever vaccination. TCRdb passed the 5' RACE reads through MiXCR, listing each CDR3 protein once. Altogether about 240,000 distinct CDR3 sequences are present, 6.5% to 8.5% being singletons, with the ten largest covering around 0.9%. Source: CD4+ T cells sorted from PBMCs, taken 15 days after the yellow fever booster vaccination. The receptor source for this set is a man aged 25 to 40 who received the YFV17D yellow fever vaccine. The CDR3 runs from the conserved cysteine through the conserved F or W. D genes are given only for firm matches. The size of a clone is reported for some rows only, either as once, few or many, or as a class for expanded clones.

J gene	V gene	clone size	D gene	CDR3 DNA	CDR3 protein
TRBJ1-3	TRBV15	.	TRBD1	TGTGCCACCAGCAGGGACAGGGGGGATAACACCATATATTTT	CATSRDRGDNTIYF
TRBJ1-1	TRBV27	many	TRBD1	TGTGCCAGCAGTCCCGGGACAGCCTTTATGAACACTGAAGCTTTCTTT	CASSPGTAFMNTEAFF
TRBJ2-1	TRBV28	.	.	TGTGCCAGCGCCCCCGAAGGGCAGGATAGTGAGCAGTTCTTC	CASAPEGQDSEQFF
TRBJ2-4	TRBV7-6	many	TRBD2	TGTGCCAGCAGCTCCGGACTAGCGGGAGCAAGGGGAAACATTCAGTACTTC	CASSSGLAGARGNIQYF
TRBJ1-6	TRBV7-9	.	.	TGTGCCAGCAGCTTAGAGGGACACCAGAACTCTTTTCTCCACTTT	CASSLEGHQNSFLHF
TRBJ2-3	TRBV5-1	many	.	TGTGCCAGCAGTTTGGCGGCAGATACGCAGTATTTT	CASSLAADTQYF
TRBJ1-2	TRBV12-3/TRBV12-4	many	.	TGTGCCAGCAGTCCGATCGGACAGAACTATGGCTACACCTTC	CASSPIGQNYGYTF
TRBJ2-1	TRBV15	few	.	TGTGCCACCAGCAGAGAATCAGGGGGGAGCAATGAGCAGTTCTTC	CATSRESGGSNEQFF
TRBJ2-2	TRBV27	few	.	TGTGCCAGCAGTTTATTGCCACTTACCGGGGAGCTGTTTTTT	CASSLLPLTGELFF
TRBJ1-1	TRBV5-1	many	.	TGCGCCAGCAGCTCCGCCAGAACTGGCACTGAAGCTTTCTTT	CASSSARTGTEAFF
TRBJ2-7	TRBV29-1	.	.	TGCAGCGTTGAAGGACTTTCCTACGAGCAGTACTTC	CSVEGLSYEQYF
TRBJ2-7	TRBV29-1	few	TRBD1	TGCAGCGTTAACGGACAGGGTGTCTTCTACGAGCAGTACTTC	CSVNGQGVFYEQYF
TRBJ2-1	TRBV29-1	.	TRBD2	TGCAGCGTTCGCCTTGGACCGGGGAGGGAGAATGAGCAGTTCTTC	CSVRLGPGRENEQFF
TRBJ2-7	TRBV7-8	.	TRBD1	TGTGCCAGCAGCTTAGAGGGACAGGGTTGGTCCGAGCAGTACTTC	CASSLEGQGWSEQYF
TRBJ2-5	TRBV2	.	.	TGTGCCAGCAGTCTAATGACAGGCGGCGAGACCCAGTACTTC	CASSLMTGGETQYF
TRBJ2-1	TRBV28	.	.	TGTGCCAGCAGACCCCTAGCGAGAAATTACAATGAGCAGTTCTTC	CASRPLARNYNEQFF
TRBJ1-2	TRBV20-1	.	.	TGCAGTGCCCCCCACGGGAGGAGTGGCTACACCTTC	CSAPHGRSGYTF
TRBJ2-1	TRBV5-1	few	.	TGCGCCAGCAGTCCCGATATTTACAATGAGCAGTTCTTC	CASSPDIYNEQFF
TRBJ2-1	TRBV7-2	many	TRBD2	TGTGCCAGCAGCTTAGTCCCTAGCGGCTCCTACAATGAGCAGTTCTTC	CASSLVPSGSYNEQFF
TRBJ2-3	TRBV4-3	few	TRBD2	TGCGCCAGCAGCCAAGAACACTGGACTAGCGGGATAGTGGATACGCAGTATTTT	CASSQEHWTSGIVDTQYF
TRBJ1-1	TRBV29-1	few	.	TGCAGCTACCGACGGGGGGGGGGTATTACTGAAGCTTTCTTT	CSYRRGGGITEAFF
TRBJ2-1	TRBV5-1	few	TRBD1	TGCGCCAGCAGGACAGGGTTCAACAATGAGCAGTTCTTC	CASRTGFNNEQFF
TRBJ1-3	TRBV4-3	few	.	TGCGCCAGCAGCCAACCCGAGGGAAGCGGAACTGGAAACACCATATATTTT	CASSQPEGSGTGNTIYF
TRBJ2-1	TRBV12-3/TRBV12-4	many	.	TGTGCCAGCAGTCCTGCGGTCGTTCATGAGCAGTTCTTC	CASSPAVVHEQFF
TRBJ2-2	TRBV5-1	.	.	TGCGCCAGCAGCTTGTGGGAATCAGCCGGGGAGCTGTTTTTT	CASSLWESAGELFF
TRBJ2-1	TRBV5-1	few	TRBD2	TGCGCCAGCAGCTTGAGCGGGAGGGAAGAGGATGAGCAGTTCTTC	CASSLSGREEDEQFF
TRBJ2-3	TRBV7-9	.	.	TGTGCCAGCAGCTTAGTTTCCGGGGTATGGGGAGATACGCAGTATTTT	CASSLVSGVWGDTQYF
TRBJ1-1	TRBV10-3	.	TRBD1	TGTGCCATCAGTAACAGGGGTAATGAAGCTTTCTTT	CAISNRGNEAFF
TRBJ2-5	TRBV7-2	.	.	TGTGCCAGCAGCTTTGCCACGGGGACCCAGTACTTC	CASSFATGTQYF
TRBJ1-5	TRBV20-1	few	.	TGCAGTGCCGAACCAGGGGGCAATCAGCCCCAGCATTTT	CSAEPGGNQPQHF
TRBJ1-4	TRBV28	few	.	TGTGCCAGCAGCCTCCGACCAGTAGGGGAAGACTATCGAGAAAAACTGTTTTTT	CASSLRPVGEDYREKLFF
TRBJ2-2	TRBV5-1	many	TRBD1	TGCGCCAGCAGTTCGACCGGGGACAGGGTGGACACCGGGGAGCTGTTTTTT	CASSSTGDRVDTGELFF
TRBJ2-1	TRBV4-2	.	.	TGTGCCAGCAGCCAAGATTGGGTGGCAGCGTCAGGGGATGAGCAGTTCTTC	CASSQDWVAASGDEQFF
TRBJ2-5	TRBV28	many	.	TGTGCCAGCAGGCGACAGGAGTCTAGAGAGACCCAGTACTTC	CASRRQESRETQYF